This TCR beta chain was documented in a study of T cells in localized non-small cell lung cancer. On this clone itself: Its target is unknown.

Looked up from germline, CDR1 is MDHEN and CDR2 is SYDVKM. V lost 8 bases, J lost 4 bases, and 14 bases stayed unmatched. The CDR3 loop spans 17 amino acids. General study points: Heterogeneity remains possible, as sequencing covered one tumor region only.

TCRdb's copy holds only in-frame clones and misses some; the assay was immunoSEQ multiplex PCR. This table has some 31,000 clones, 88% appearing once. This chain uses TRBV28 with TRBJ2-6; TRBD2 agrees at 7 bases. This clonotype was sampled from a woman aged 35 to 69 with stage I lung adenocarcinoma. The starting material was peripheral blood, obtained before any cancer treatment. The CDR3 here is CASVEVVGRGGANVLTF. CDR3 DNA sequence: TGTGCCAGCGTTGAGGTAGTAGGGAGGGGCGGGGCCAACGTCCTGACTTTC.